What follows describes a single T cell receptor (beta chain). TCRdb's copy holds only in-frame clones and misses some; the assay was immunoSEQ multiplex PCR. The sample shows 110,000 to 150,000 clones, over 85% of them seen only once. The V end was cut by 0 bases, the J end by 5 bases, with 12 bases between. Germline V CDR1 and CDR2: SGHTS, YDEGEE. The CDR3 contains 15 residues. The data were taken from a study of T cell responses to AZD1222 COVID-19 vaccine. J is TRBJ2-1 and V is TRBV5-8; D remains ambiguous. The receptor was isolated from an adult in good health. Sequenced material: peripheral blood, taken on day 0 of MenACWY control vaccination. The DNA of the CDR3 is TGTGCCAGCAGCTTGGGACTTATCTATAACAATGAGCAGTTCTTC. This sequence encodes CASSLGLIYNNEQFF.